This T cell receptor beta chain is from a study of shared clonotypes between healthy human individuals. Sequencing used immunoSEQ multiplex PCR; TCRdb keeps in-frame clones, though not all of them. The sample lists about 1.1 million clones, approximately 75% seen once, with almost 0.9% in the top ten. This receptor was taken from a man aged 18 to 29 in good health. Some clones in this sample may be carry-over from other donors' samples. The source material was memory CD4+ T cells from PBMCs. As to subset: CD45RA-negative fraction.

The CDR3 spells CASSLEGPGEAFF. Here the CDR3 DNA reads TGCGCCAGCAGCTTGGAAGGTCCAGGGGAAGCTTTCTTT. This rearrangement joins TRBV5-1 to TRBJ1-1, with D perhaps matching TRBD1 (5 bases). Germline V lookup: CDR1 SGHRS, CDR2 YFSETQ. V was pared by 0 bases and J by 8 bases, with 11 bases between. The CDR3 is 13 residues long.